Listed here are 31 T cell receptor beta chains from one sample, sequenced in a study of T cells in tuberculosis. Sequenced by immunoSEQ multiplex PCR; TCRdb stores in-frame clones only, minus some. The sample has some 40,000 clones; about 96% are singletons. The specimen was PBMCs. The origin of the receptors is a donor between 10 and 29 years old with latent tuberculosis or without tuberculosis infection.

The rearrangement links TRBV11-2 to TRBJ2-7, with D perhaps matching TRBD2 (5 bases). The germline V gene has CDR1 SGHAT and CDR2 FQNNGV. V was clipped by 5 bases and J by 2 bases, with 10 bases between them. The CDR3 is 13 residues long. CDR3 nucleotide sequence: TGTGCCAGCAGCCCCGACTACCCCTACGAGCAGTACTTC. It encodes CASSPDYPYEQYF.

In this sample, this clone turned up once. V and J are TRBV7-2 and TRBJ2-7; tentatively, D is TRBD1 (6 bases). Trimming shortened V by 5 bases and J by 4 bases, and 9 bases separated the two germline ends. CDR3 length: 12 amino acids. The germline V gene encodes CDR1 SGHTA and CDR2 FQGNSA. CDR3 amino acids: CASSQTGYEQYF. The CDR3 DNA is TGTGCCAGCAGCCAAACAGGGTACGAGCAGTACTTC.

This clone was counted once. The chain joins TRBV4-1 to TRBJ2-1, with TRBD1 identical over 8 bases. V lost 0 bases, J lost 0 bases, and 7 bases stayed unmatched. CDR3 size: 18 residues. Germline CDR1 and CDR2: MGHRA and YSYEKL. The CDR3 bases are TGCGCCAGCAGCCAAGAGGATCAGGGGGCGAGCTCCTACAATGAGCAGTTCTTC. Translating gives CASSQEDQGASSYNEQFF.

The chain carries TRBV2 and TRBJ2-5; 9 bases align to TRBD2. Per the germline V gene, CDR1 is SNHLY and CDR2 is FYNNEI. The CDR3 is 13 residues long. With V trimmed by 7 bases and J by 5 bases, 5 bases remained unmatched. This chain's CDR3 is CASNSGGLETQYF. The CDR3 DNA follows: TGTGCCAGCAATAGCGGGGGTTTGGAGACCCAGTACTTC.

This chain uses TRBV9 with TRBJ2-2, with a tentative D call TRBD2 (6 bases). The CDR3 loop spans 15 amino acids. V lost 0 bases to trimming and J lost 6 bases, with 12 bases between them. The V gene's germline CDR1 is SGDLS and CDR2 YYNGEE. The CDR3 sequence: CASSVGASAAGELFF. CDR3 nucleotides: TGTGCCAGCAGCGTAGGAGCTAGCGCCGCCGGGGAGCTGTTTTTT.

The CDR3 protein is CASSTRDSTLQYF. The DNA for the CDR3 is TGTGCCAGTAGTACAAGGGACAGTACCTTGCAGTATTTT. This rearrangement joins TRBV19 to TRBJ2-3; the match to TRBD1 covers 7 bases. Germline CDR1 LNHDA, CDR2 SQIVND (reference sequence). The CDR3 loop spans 13 amino acids. The junction had 9 bases not matched to a gene; V was cut back by 4 bases and J by 11 bases.

The chain links TRBV9 to TRBJ1-3; D remains unclear. Trimming took off 0 bases at V and 5 bases at J, with 18 bases between the two ends. This CDR3 contains 17 residues. Per germline, CDR1 SGDLS and CDR2 YYNGEE. The CDR3 loop is CASSVAASAGPRNTIYF. CDR3 sequence (DNA): TGTGCCAGCAGCGTAGCAGCCTCGGCAGGTCCTAGAAACACCATATATTTT.

The chain has TRBV11-3 and TRBJ2-3, with D perhaps matching TRBD2 (5 bases). Germline V gene sequence: CDR1 SGHNT, CDR2 YENEEA. Trimming took 1 base from V and 0 from J, leaving 11 bases between them. The CDR3 length is 16 residues. Written as DNA, the CDR3 is TGTGCCAGCAGCTTAGGCCAAAGCGGAAGCACAGATACGCAGTATTTT. Its translation is CASSLGQSGSTDTQYF.

The V gene is TRBV9, the J gene TRBJ2-1; 14 bases fit TRBD2. Trimming cost V 4 bases and J 7 bases; bases outside gene matches: 10. From germline, CDR1 is SGDLS and CDR2 YYNGEE. The CDR3 consists of 17 residues. CDR3: CASSPRLAGGPGNEQFF. DNA for the CDR3: TGTGCCAGCAGCCCCCGACTAGCGGGGGGGCCCGGGAATGAGCAGTTCTTC.

This chain uses TRBV27 with TRBJ1-2; TRBD1 might be the D (6 bases). The CDR3 extends over 17 amino acids. The V gene lost 6 bases and the J gene lost 3 bases, with 23 bases spanning the gap. Germline CDR1 is MNHEY and CDR2 is SMNVEV (reference sequence). The CDR3 DNA follows: TGTGCCAGCAGCCCGACCTCCTTGGGGGCTAATGACTATGGCTACACCTTC. This sequence encodes CASSPTSLGANDYGYTF.

V usage is TRBV27 and J usage is TRBJ2-5, with D possibly being TRBD2 (5 bases). The germline CDR1 and CDR2 sequences are MNHEY and SMNVEV (reference sequence). CDR3 length equals 14 residues. The V end was cut by 7 bases, the J end by 4 bases, with 16 bases between. The CDR3 loop is CASTATGEGETQYF. The CDR3 bases are TGTGCCAGCACAGCGACGGGTGAGGGAGAGACCCAGTACTTC.

This chain connects TRBV2 to TRBJ2-7, with D maybe TRBD2 (5 bases). The CDR3 runs to 15 residues. V was clipped by 1 base and J by 8 bases, with 18 bases between them. Germline V gene data show CDR1 as SNHLY and CDR2 as FYNNEI. The CDR3 spells CASSEERAPTGKQYF. The CDR3 bases are TGTGCCAGCAGTGAAGAGAGGGCACCTACTGGGAAGCAGTACTTC. Together with reference TRBV2 and TRBJ2-7, the CDR3 gives the full variable domain: EPEVTQTPSHQVTQMGQEVILRCVPISNHLYFYWYRQILGQKVEFLVSFYNNEISEKSEIFDDQFSVERPDGSNFTLKIRSTKLEDSAMYFCASSEERAPTGKQYFGPGTRLTVT.

The gene calls are TRBV5-4 and TRBJ2-7, with D tentatively TRBD1 (6 bases). Trimming stripped 1 base from V and 10 bases from J, with 15 bases between. The CDR3 is made up of 13 amino acids. Germline loops: CDR1 SGHNT, CDR2 YYREEE (reference sequence). CDR3 coding DNA: TGTGCCAGCAGCTTGTGGCGGACAGAGAACCAGTACTTC. It translates to CASSLWRTENQYF.

This chain uses TRBV7-9 with TRBJ1-3, with 7 positions matching TRBD1. The CDR3 sequence is 18 residues long. Germline CDR1 SEHNR, CDR2 FQNEAQ (reference sequence). J lost 1 base, V lost 5 bases, and 14 bases had no gene match. The CDR3 is CASSPRTRQGVSGNTIYF. CDR3 sequence (DNA): TGTGCCAGCAGCCCGAGAACTAGACAGGGCGTATCTGGAAACACCATATATTTT.

V is TRBV10-3 and J is TRBJ1-1; unclear D gene. CDR3 length: 14 amino acids. Trimming stripped 10 bases from V and 1 base from J, with 16 bases between. Germline assignment: CDR1 ENHRY and CDR2 SYGVKD. CDR3 DNA sequence: TGTGCCACAACAATCGGGGAGGCGAACACTGAAGCTTTCTTT. Translation: CATTIGEANTEAFF.

The V and J genes are TRBV30 and TRBJ1-2; possibly TRBD1 for D (5 bases). The CDR3 is 12 amino acids. CDR1 and CDR2 (germline): GTSNPN, SVGIG (reference sequence). The CDR3, as DNA: TGTGCTAGTGGGGGGTATAGGCATGGCTACACCTTC. Its translation: CASGGYRHGYTF.

With respect to this clone: At one of its ends the junction is not consistent with the germline gene, which may arise from a read error. The genes are TRBV5-1 and TRBJ2-2; 8 nucleotides match TRBD1. In germline, CDR1 is SGHRS, CDR2 YFSETQ. The CDR3 totals 17 residues. The DNA of the CDR3 is TGCGCCAGCGGGGAAAAATCGCAGGGGGCGAAGACCGGGGAGCTGTTTTTT. This sequence encodes CASGEKSQGAKTGELFF.

The chain uses TRBV28 and TRBJ2-4; no clear D gene. V was pared by 6 bases and J by 0 bases, with 18 bases between. The CDR3 covers 17 residues. Germline CDR1 and CDR2: MDHEN and SYDVKM. CDR3 amino acids: CASSFEAATVAKNIQYF. In DNA, the CDR3 is TGTGCCAGCAGCTTCGAGGCCGCAACTGTAGCCAAAAACATTCAGTACTTC. The variable domain in full, with the rest retrieved from reference TRBV28 and TRBJ2-4, is DVKVTQSSRYLVKRTGEKVFLECVQDMDHENMFWYRQDPGLGLRLIYFSYDVKMKEKGDIPEGYSVSREKKERFSLILESASTNQTSMYLCASSFEAATVAKNIQYFGAGTRLSVL.

The chain combines TRBV13 with TRBJ2-4, with a possible D match to TRBD1 (6 bases). Trimming shortened V by 1 base and J by 8 bases, and 12 bases separated the two germline ends. This CDR3 has 14 residues. CDR1 is PRHDT and CDR2 is FYEKMQ in the germline V gene (reference sequence). The CDR3 region is CASSLVARGDIQYF. The CDR3 nucleotides are TGTGCCAGCAGCTTAGTGGCCAGGGGAGACATTCAGTACTTC.

The rearrangement links TRBV25-1 to TRBJ2-5, with 10 bases identical to TRBD1. The J segment lost 4 bases and the V segment lost 3 bases, leaving 8 bases of the junction unmatched. Germline-derived CDR1 and CDR2 are MGHDK and SYGVNS. CDR3 length: 16 amino acids. CDR3 sequence reads: CASSDPGQGGRETQYF. CDR3 nucleotide sequence: TGTGCCAGCAGTGATCCCGGACAGGGGGGCCGAGAGACCCAGTACTTC.

The chain combines TRBV9 with TRBJ1-2; 8 bases are a match to TRBD1. The junction had 6 bases not matched to a gene; V was cut back by 4 bases and J by 4 bases. Germline lookup yields CDR1 SGDLS and CDR2 YYNGEE. This CDR3 is 14 amino acids long. CDR3 DNA: TGTGCCAGCAGCCCAAGACAGGGGTTCTATGGCTACACCTTC. Its translation is CASSPRQGFYGYTF.

The chain carries TRBV6-1 and TRBJ2-1; 9 bases fit TRBD2. Germline CDR1 reads MNHNS; CDR2 reads SASEGT. The CDR3 consists of 15 residues. V shed 10 bases, J shed 0 bases, and the junction held 7 bases outside the gene matches. This CDR3 reads CATRGGRGSYNEQFF. The DNA for the CDR3 is TGTGCCACGCGGGGGGGGCGAGGCTCCTACAATGAGCAGTTCTTC.

This chain's CDR3 is CASSRGGSTEAFF. CDR3 DNA: TGTGCCAGCAGCCGGGGAGGGAGCACTGAAGCTTTCTTT. The chain employs TRBV6-5 and TRBJ1-1; D is ambiguous. Germline V gene lookup returns CDR1 MNHEY and CDR2 SVGAGI. The CDR3 runs to 13 residues. V shed 6 bases and J shed 4 bases, with 12 bases lying between them.

V gene TRBV2 combines with J gene TRBJ1-1; D call uncertain. There are 15 residues in the CDR3. V lost 2 bases, J lost 6 bases, and 16 bases lay in between. Germline CDR1 and CDR2: SNHLY and FYNNEI. The CDR3 spells CASSESIGRVAEAFF. CDR3 DNA sequence: TGTGCCAGCAGTGAAAGTATAGGGAGGGTTGCTGAAGCTTTCTTT.

The chain recombines TRBV4-2 with TRBJ1-3, with TRBD1 matching 8 bases. Germline V gives CDR1 LGHNA, CDR2 YNFKEQ. This CDR3 spans 15 amino acids. V was pared by 4 bases and J by 5 bases, with 7 bases of the junction left unmatched. In nucleotides, the CDR3 is TGTGCCAGCAGCCCCGGACAGGGTGGTCGAAACACCATATATTTT. Translated, it gives CASSPGQGGRNTIYF.

The chain employs TRBV18 and TRBJ1-4; 7 bases match TRBD1. V lost 2 bases and J lost 3; bases outside the gene matches: 6. In germline, CDR1 is KGHSH, CDR2 LQKENI. CDR3 length: 16 residues. CDR3 sequence reads: CASSPTGTASNEKLFF. The CDR3 DNA follows: TGTGCCAGCTCACCAACCGGGACAGCCTCTAATGAAAAACTGTTTTTT.

This clone came up once. The V and J genes are TRBV15 and TRBJ2-1; 8 bases map to TRBD1. This CDR3 is 15 amino acids long. Per germline, CDR1 LNHNV and CDR2 YYDKDF (reference sequence). With V trimmed by 0 bases and J by 6 bases, 4 bases remained unmatched. CDR3 sequence (DNA): TGTGCCACCAGCAGAGATCGTACAGGGGGCAATGAGCAGTTCTTC. This gives the protein CATSRDRTGGNEQFF.

V and J are TRBV7-9 and TRBJ1-5; D unresolved. The V end lost 1 base, the J end lost 8 bases, and 6 bases lay between the germline ends. The CDR3 length is 12 residues. The germline V gene has CDR1 SEHNR and CDR2 FQNEAQ (reference sequence). The CDR3 DNA sequence: TGTGCCAGCAGCTTAGATCAGAAGCCCCAGCATTTT. It encodes CASSLDQKPQHF.

V usage is TRBV28 and J usage is TRBJ1-4; 12 bases align to TRBD1. Germline V gene data show CDR1 as MDHEN and CDR2 as SYDVKM. J lost 0 bases, V lost 6 bases, and 5 bases had no gene match. There are 17 residues in the CDR3. CDR3 DNA: TGTGCCAGCAGCCGGGACAGGGGGCATCCAACTAATGAAAAACTGTTTTTT. This gives the protein CASSRDRGHPTNEKLFF.

The chain combines TRBV19 with TRBJ1-5; TRBD1 aligns across 7 bases. Germline V lookup: CDR1 LNHDA, CDR2 SQIVND (reference sequence). This CDR3 has 15 residues. Trimming took 2 bases from V and 9 from J; bases not matched to a gene: 10. The CDR3 spells CASSIIPTGFRPQHF. CDR3 bases: TGTGCCAGTAGTATAATTCCGACAGGGTTTCGGCCCCAGCATTTT.

The CDR3 DNA follows: TGTGCCAGCAGTTTCACAGGGGACTATGGCTACACCTTC. This gives the protein CASSFTGDYGYTF. The J gene is TRBJ1-2, the V gene TRBV28, with 7 nucleotides matching TRBD1. The junction had 1 base not matched to a gene; V was cut back by 3 bases and J by 3 bases. Germline-derived CDR1 and CDR2 are MDHEN and SYDVKM. The CDR3 runs to 13 residues.